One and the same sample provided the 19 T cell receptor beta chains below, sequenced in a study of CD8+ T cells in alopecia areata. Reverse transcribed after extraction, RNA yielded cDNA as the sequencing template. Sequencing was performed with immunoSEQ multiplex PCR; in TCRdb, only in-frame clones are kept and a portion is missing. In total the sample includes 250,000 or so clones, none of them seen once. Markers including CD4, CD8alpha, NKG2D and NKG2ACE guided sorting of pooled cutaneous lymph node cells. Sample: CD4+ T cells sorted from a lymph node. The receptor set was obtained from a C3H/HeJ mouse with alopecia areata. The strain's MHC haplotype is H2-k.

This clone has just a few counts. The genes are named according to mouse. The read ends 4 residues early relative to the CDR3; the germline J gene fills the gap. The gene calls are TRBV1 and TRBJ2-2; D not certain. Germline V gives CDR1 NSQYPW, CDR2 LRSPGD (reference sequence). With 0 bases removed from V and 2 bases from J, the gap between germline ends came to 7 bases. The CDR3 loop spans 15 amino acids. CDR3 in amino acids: CTCSADYSNTGQLYF. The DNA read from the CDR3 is TGCACCTGCAGTGCAGATTACAGCAACACCGGG.

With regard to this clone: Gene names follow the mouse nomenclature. The CDR3 is CASSRPGQGAYEQYF. The CDR3 DNA, read in part, is TGTGCCAGCAGCCGCCCGGGACAGGGGGCCTAT. V gene TRBV13-1 combines with J gene TRBJ2-7, with 11 positions matching TRBD1. Sequencing ends 4 residues short of the CDR3 end; the germline J gene provides the rest. This CDR3 is 15 amino acids long. Per the germline V gene, CDR1 is NSHNY and CDR2 is SYGAGN. The trim removed 5 bases at V and 2 bases at J, leaving 6 bases unmatched.

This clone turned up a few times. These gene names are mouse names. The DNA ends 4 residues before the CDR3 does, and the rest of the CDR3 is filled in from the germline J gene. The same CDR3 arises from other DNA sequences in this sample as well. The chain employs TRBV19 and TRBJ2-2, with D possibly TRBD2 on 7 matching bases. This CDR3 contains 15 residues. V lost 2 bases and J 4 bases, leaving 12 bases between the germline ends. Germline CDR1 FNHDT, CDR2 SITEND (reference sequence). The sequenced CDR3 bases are TGTGCCAGCAGTATTTTGGGGGGCCGCACCGGG. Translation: CASSILGGRTG. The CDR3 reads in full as CASSILGGRTGQLYF.

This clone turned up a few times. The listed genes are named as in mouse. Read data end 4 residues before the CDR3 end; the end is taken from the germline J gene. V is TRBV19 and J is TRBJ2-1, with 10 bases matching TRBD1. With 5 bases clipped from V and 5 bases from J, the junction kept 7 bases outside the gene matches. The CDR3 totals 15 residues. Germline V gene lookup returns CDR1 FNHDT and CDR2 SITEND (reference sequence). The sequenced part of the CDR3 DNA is TGTGCCAGCAGGCCCCCCGGGACAGGGGATGCT. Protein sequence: CASRPPGTGDA. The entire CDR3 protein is CASRPPGTGDAEQFF.

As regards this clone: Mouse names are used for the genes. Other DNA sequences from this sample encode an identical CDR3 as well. The CDR3 is CASSDGRNSPLYF. The CDR3 DNA, read in part, is TGTGCCAGCAGTGATGGCAGGAATTCGCCC. The chain combines TRBV13-3 with TRBJ1-6; D remains unclear. The read ends 3 residues shy of where the CDR3 ends; the end is completed using the germline J gene. TRBJ1-6 belongs to the ORF category, with a function that is uncertain. CDR1 is NNHDY, CDR2 SYVADS, per germline. CDR3 size: 13 residues. The V end was cut by 0 bases, the J end by 7 bases, with 5 bases between.

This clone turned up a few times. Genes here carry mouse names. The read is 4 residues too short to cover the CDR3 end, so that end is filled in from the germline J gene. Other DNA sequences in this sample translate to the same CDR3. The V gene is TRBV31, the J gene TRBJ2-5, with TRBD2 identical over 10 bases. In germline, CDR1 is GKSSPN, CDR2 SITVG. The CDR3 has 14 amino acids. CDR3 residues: CAWSPGGARDTQYF. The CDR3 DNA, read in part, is TGTGCCTGGAGCCCTGGGGGGGCGAGAGAC.

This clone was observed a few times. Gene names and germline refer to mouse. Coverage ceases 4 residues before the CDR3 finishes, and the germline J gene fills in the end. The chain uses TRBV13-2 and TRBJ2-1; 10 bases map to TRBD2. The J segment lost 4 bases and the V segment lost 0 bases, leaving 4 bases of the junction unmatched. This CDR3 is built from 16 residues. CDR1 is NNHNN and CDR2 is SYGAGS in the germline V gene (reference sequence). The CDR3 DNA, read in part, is TGTGCCAGCGGTGATGGACTGGGGGGTCGGTATGCT. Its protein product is CASGDGLGGRYA. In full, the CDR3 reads CASGDGLGGRYAEQFF.

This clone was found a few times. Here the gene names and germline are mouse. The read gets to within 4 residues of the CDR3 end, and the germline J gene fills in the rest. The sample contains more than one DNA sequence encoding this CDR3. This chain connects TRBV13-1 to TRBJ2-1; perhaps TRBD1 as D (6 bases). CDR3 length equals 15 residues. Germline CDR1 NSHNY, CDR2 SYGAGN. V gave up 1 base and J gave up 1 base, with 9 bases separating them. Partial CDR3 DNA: TGTGCCAGCAGTGATCGGGGACAAAACTATGCT. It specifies CASSDRGQNYA. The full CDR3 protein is CASSDRGQNYAEQFF.

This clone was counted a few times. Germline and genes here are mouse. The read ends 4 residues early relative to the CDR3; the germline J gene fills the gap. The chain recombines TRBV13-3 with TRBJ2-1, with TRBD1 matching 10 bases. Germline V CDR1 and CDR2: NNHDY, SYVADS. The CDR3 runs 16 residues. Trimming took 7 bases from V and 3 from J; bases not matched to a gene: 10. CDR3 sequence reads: CASGDRGAGVYAEQFF. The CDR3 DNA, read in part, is TGTGCCAGCGGGGACAGGGGAGCTGGGGTCTATGCT.

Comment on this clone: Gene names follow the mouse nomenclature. The sequenced part of the CDR3 DNA is TGTGCCAGCAGTGATGCAGATAGACAGACAAACACA. Encoded protein: CASSDADRQTNT. The full CDR3 protein is CASSDADRQTNTEVFF. The chain links TRBV13-1 to TRBJ1-1; the D gene is possibly TRBD1 (5 bases). The sequence runs out 4 residues before the end of the CDR3; the remainder is reconstructed from the germline J gene. The V end was cut by 0 bases, the J end by 0 bases, with 12 bases between. Per the germline V gene, CDR1 is NSHNY and CDR2 is SYGAGN. The CDR3 extends over 16 amino acids.

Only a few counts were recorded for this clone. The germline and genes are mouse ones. The CDR3 protein is CASSQDPTGSPQDTQYF. The CDR3 DNA, read in part, is TGTGCCAGCAGCCAAGATCCAACTGGGAGTCCCCAAGAC. The chain couples TRBV5 to TRBJ2-5; D is possibly TRBD2 (6 bases). The read ends 4 residues early relative to the CDR3; the germline J gene fills the gap. The CDR3 is made up of 17 amino acids. Germline V lookup: CDR1 LGHNA, CDR2 YNLKQL (reference sequence). V dropped 0 bases and J dropped 2 bases, with 15 bases sitting between them.

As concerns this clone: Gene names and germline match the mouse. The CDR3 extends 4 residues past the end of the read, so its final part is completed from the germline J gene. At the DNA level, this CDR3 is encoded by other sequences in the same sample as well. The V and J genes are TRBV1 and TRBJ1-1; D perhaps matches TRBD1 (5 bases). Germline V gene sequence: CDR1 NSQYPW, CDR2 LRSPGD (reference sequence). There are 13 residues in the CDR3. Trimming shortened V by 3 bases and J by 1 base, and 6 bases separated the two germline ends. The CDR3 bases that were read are TGCACCTGCAGTGCGGACAAAAACACA. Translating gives CTCSADKNT. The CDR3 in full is CTCSADKNTEVFF.

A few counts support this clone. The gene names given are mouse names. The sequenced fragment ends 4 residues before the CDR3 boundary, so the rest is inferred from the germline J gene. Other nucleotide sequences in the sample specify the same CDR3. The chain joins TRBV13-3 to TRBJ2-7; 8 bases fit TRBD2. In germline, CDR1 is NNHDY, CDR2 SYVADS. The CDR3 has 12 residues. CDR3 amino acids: CASSGTGYEQYF. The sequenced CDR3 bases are TGTGCCAGCAGTGGGACTGGGTAT.

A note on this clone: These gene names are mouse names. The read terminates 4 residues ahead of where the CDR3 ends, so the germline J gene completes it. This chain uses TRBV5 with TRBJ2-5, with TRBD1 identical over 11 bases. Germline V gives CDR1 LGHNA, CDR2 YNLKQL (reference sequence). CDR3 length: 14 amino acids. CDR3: CASSRTGGADTQYF. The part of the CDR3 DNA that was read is TGTGCCAGCAGCCGGACAGGGGGCGCCGAC.

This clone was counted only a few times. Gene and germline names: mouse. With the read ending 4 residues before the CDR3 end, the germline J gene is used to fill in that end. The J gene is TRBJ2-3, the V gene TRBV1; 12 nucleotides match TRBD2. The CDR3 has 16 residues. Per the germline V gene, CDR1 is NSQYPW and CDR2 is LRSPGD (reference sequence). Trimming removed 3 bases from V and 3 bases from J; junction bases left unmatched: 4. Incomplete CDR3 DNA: TGCACCTGCAGTGCCCGACTGGGGGGGCGAGCAGAA. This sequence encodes CTCSARLGGRAE. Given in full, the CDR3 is CTCSARLGGRAETLYF.

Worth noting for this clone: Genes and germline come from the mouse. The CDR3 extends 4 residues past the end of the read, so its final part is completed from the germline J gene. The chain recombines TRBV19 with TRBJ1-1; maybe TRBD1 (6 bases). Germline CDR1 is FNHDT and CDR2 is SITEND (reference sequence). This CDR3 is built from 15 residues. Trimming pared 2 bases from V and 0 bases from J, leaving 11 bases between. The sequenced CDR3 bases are TGTGCCAGCAGTATGACCGGGACACCAAACACA. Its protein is CASSMTGTPNT. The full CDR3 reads CASSMTGTPNTEVFF.

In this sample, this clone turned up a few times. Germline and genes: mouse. CDR3 DNA, as far as it was read: TGCACCTGCAGTGCAGTACAAATTGCAAACACA. Protein sequence: CTCSAVQIANT. The whole CDR3 is CTCSAVQIANTEVFF. V usage is TRBV1 and J usage is TRBJ1-1; no clear D gene. The read terminates 4 residues before the CDR3 end, so the remaining end is supplied by the germline J gene. V lost 1 base and J lost 0, with 9 bases in between. The CDR3 loop spans 15 amino acids. Germline V gene lookup returns CDR1 NSQYPW and CDR2 LRSPGD (reference sequence).

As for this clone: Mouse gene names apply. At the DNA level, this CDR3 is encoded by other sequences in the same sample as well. The CDR3 sequence is CASSPQGANTEVFF. The CDR3 bases that were read are TGTGCCAGCAGTCCACAGGGTGCAAACACA. The chain recombines TRBV14 with TRBJ1-1; a weak D match, TRBD1 (6 bases). The CDR3 goes on 4 residues after the read ends, and that part is filled in from the germline J gene. Germline-derived CDR1 and CDR2 are SGHDT and FRDEAV. This CDR3 spans 14 amino acids. The germline V and J ends were trimmed by 4 bases and 0 bases, with 10 bases remaining between them.

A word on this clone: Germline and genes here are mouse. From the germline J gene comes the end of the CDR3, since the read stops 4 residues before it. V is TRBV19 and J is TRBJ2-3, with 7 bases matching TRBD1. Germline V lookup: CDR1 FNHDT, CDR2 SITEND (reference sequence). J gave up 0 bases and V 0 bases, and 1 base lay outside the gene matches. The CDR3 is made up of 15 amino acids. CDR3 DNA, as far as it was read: TGTGCCAGCAGTATAGGGGACAGTAGTGCAGAA. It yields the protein CASSIGDSSAE. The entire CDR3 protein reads CASSIGDSSAETLYF.